These T cell receptor beta chains were read from a single sample in a study of Ad26.COV2.S vaccination and SARS-CoV-2 variants. Profiling relied on immunoSEQ multiplex PCR, and the TCRdb table lists in-frame clones only, not all of them. The data contain around 450,000 clones, 80% to 95% of them singletons. The source material was peripheral blood, sampled in a trial of Ad26.COV2.S vaccine versus placebo. Source of these receptors: a person aged 18-65 years who received the Ad26.COV2.S COVID-19 vaccine or a placebo. CDR3s include the opening cysteine and the closing phenylalanine or tryptophan. A D gene is named only where the DNA matches it firmly. Rows give clone size only sometimes, using once, few, many, or a class for an expanded clone.

TRBJ2-1,-,TRBV25-1,TRBD2,CASNPSGRYYNEQFF,TGTGCCAGCAATCCTAGCGGGAGGTACTACAATGAGCAGTTCTTC
TRBJ2-1,-,TRBV7-6,TRBD2,CASSLAVPGGPDEQFF,TGTGCCAGCAGCTTAGCGGTGCCGGGAGGGCCGGATGAGCAGTTCTTC
TRBJ2-2,-,TRBV11-2,-,CASSLVPGQNTGELFF,TGTGCCAGCAGCTTAGTGCCGGGACAGAACACCGGGGAGCTGTTTTTT
TRBJ1-3,-,TRBV7-9,TRBD1,CASSSDDRGGNTIYF,TGTGCCAGCAGCTCGGATGACAGGGGTGGAAACACCATATATTTT
TRBJ1-1,once,TRBV20-1,-,CSARDPVGAFF,TGCAGTGCTAGAGATCCCGTCGGAGCTTTCTTT
TRBJ2-3,-,TRBV7-2,TRBD2,CASSLGGWLAGVADTQYF,TGTGCCAGCAGCTTAGGGGGATGGTTGGCGGGAGTAGCAGATACGCAGTATTTT
TRBJ2-1,-,TRBV28,-,CASSTGPAGLQFF,TGTGCCAGCAGTACCGGTCCCGCCGGTCTGCAGTTCTTC
TRBJ1-1,-,TRBV29-1,-,CSVDFGPGGTEAFF,TGCAGCGTTGATTTTGGCCCCGGGGGCACTGAAGCTTTCTTT
TRBJ2-7,-,TRBV18,TRBD1,CASSPGQGAYEQYF,TGTGCCAGCTCACCGGGACAGGGTGCCTACGAGCAGTACTTC
TRBJ1-1,-,TRBV6-5,-,CASRFGTQGTEAFF,TGTGCCAGCAGATTCGGGACTCAGGGAACTGAAGCTTTCTTT
TRBJ2-3,-,TRBV5-1,TRBD2,CASSLLGGRAKADTQYF,TGCGCCAGCAGCCTCCTTGGGGGGAGGGCCAAGGCAGATACGCAGTATTTT
TRBJ1-6,few,TRBV6-5,TRBD1,CASRATGGWDSPLHF,TGTGCCAGCAGGGCCACAGGGGGCTGGGATTCACCCCTCCACTTT
TRBJ2-1,-,TRBV7-8,-,CASSRQGGASFNEQFF,TGTGCCAGCAGCCGACAAGGTGGGGCTAGTTTCAATGAGCAGTTCTTC
TRBJ2-7,-,TRBV21-1,-,CASSKKRDGAGWCYEQYF,TGTGCCAGCAGCAAAAAACGGGACGGGGCGGGATGGTGCTACGAGCAGTACTTC
TRBJ1-6,-,TRBV13,TRBD1,CASSLGGQGFSPLHF,TGTGCCAGCAGCTTAGGAGGACAGGGGTTTTCACCCCTCCACTTT
TRBJ2-7,-,TRBV5-6,-,CASSPLTRGHEQYF,TGTGCCAGCAGCCCCCTTACGAGGGGTCACGAGCAGTACTTC
TRBJ2-5,-,TRBV28,-,CASQVLGYQETQYF,TGTGCCAGCCAAGTTTTGGGCTACCAAGAGACCCAGTACTTC
TRBJ2-1,-,TRBV7-9,-,CASTYTYRLNEQFF,TGTGCCAGCACTTATACTTACAGGTTAAATGAGCAGTTCTTC
TRBJ1-3,-,TRBV5-1,-,CASSPQTESGNTIYF,TGCGCCAGCAGCCCCCAAACAGAGTCTGGAAACACCATATATTTT
TRBJ1-2,-,TRBV11-3,TRBD1,CATRGLGYGYTF,TGTGCCACCAGGGGGTTGGGATATGGCTACACCTTC
TRBJ1-4,-,TRBV5-1,-,CASSLWGGPTNEKLFF,TGCGCCAGCAGCTTGTGGGGGGGCCCAACTAATGAAAAACTGTTTTTT
TRBJ1-1,-,TRBV4-3,TRBD1,CASSQDPQGAGGAFF,TGCGCCAGCAGCCAAGATCCCCAGGGGGCGGGCGGAGCTTTCTTT
TRBJ1-1,-,TRBV29-1,TRBD1,CSARTGSFLEAFF,TGCAGCGCACGGACAGGGTCGTTTTTAGAAGCTTTCTTT
TRBJ2-1,few,TRBV6-6,TRBD2,CASSLTSGGGYNEQFF,TGTGCCAGCAGTTTAACTAGCGGAGGCGGGTACAATGAGCAGTTCTTC
TRBJ2-3,-,TRBV2,TRBD1,CASRGTGEGTDTQYF,TGTGCCAGCAGGGGGACAGGGGAAGGCACAGATACGCAGTATTTT
TRBJ2-2,-,TRBV11-2,-,CASSFSTGELFF,TGTGCCAGCAGCTTCTCCACCGGGGAGCTGTTTTTT
TRBJ2-5,-,TRBV10-1,-,CASSVGTEQETQYF,TGCGCCAGCAGTGTAGGAACGGAACAAGAGACCCAGTACTTC
TRBJ2-2,once,TRBV9,-,CASSVDRGDRELFF,TGTGCCAGCAGCGTAGACAGAGGCGACAGGGAGCTGTTTTTT
TRBJ1-5,-,TRBV6-2/TRBV6-3,-,CASSSFFPNQPQHF,TGTGCCAGCAGTTCCTTTTTCCCAAATCAGCCCCAGCATTTT
TRBJ1-6,-,TRBV10-3,-,CAISEREDSPLHF,TGTGCCATCAGTGAGAGAGAGGATTCACCCCTCCACTTT
TRBJ2-3,-,TRBV7-3,-,CASSSPGDTQYF,TGTGCCAGCAGCTCCCCCGGGGATACGCAGTATTTT
TRBJ2-1,-,TRBV29-1,-,CSVDKAASLVQFF,TGCAGCGTTGATAAGGCGGCTAGTCTAGTGCAGTTCTTC
TRBJ2-7,-,TRBV14,TRBD2,CASSQALGLAGGEQYF,TGTGCCAGCAGCCAAGCCCTTGGACTAGCGGGAGGCGAGCAGTACTTC
TRBJ2-3,-,TRBV21-1,-,CASSKGRVEHTQYF,TGTGCCAGCAGCAAAGGCAGGGTCGAACATACGCAGTATTTT
TRBJ2-1,-,TRBV7-9,TRBD2,CASSFESSGRGEQFF,TGTGCCAGCAGCTTTGAATCTAGCGGGAGAGGTGAGCAGTTCTTC
TRBJ2-2,-,TRBV7-3,-,CASSAPNTGELFF,TGTGCCAGCAGCGCTCCTAACACCGGGGAGCTGTTTTTT
TRBJ2-7,-,TRBV4-3,-,CASSQAIGIHEQYF,TGCGCCAGCAGCCAAGCTATAGGGATCCACGAGCAGTACTTC
TRBJ1-2,-,TRBV18,-,CASSPRTGAANYGYTF,TGTGCCAGCTCACCACGGACCGGAGCAGCTAACTATGGCTACACCTTC
TRBJ2-7,-,TRBV6-2/TRBV6-3,-,CASSLVSSYEQYF,TGTGCCAGCAGTTTAGTCTCCTCCTACGAGCAGTACTTC
TRBJ2-5,once,TRBV7-2,TRBD2,CASSLTSGRASHRPETQYF,TGTGCCAGCAGCTTGACTAGCGGGAGGGCCTCACACAGGCCCGAGACCCAGTACTTC
TRBJ2-1,-,TRBV5-1,-,CASSLYSSASSYNEQFF,TGCGCCAGCAGCTTGTATTCTAGCGCCAGCTCCTACAATGAGCAGTTCTTC
TRBJ2-7,-,TRBV6-2/TRBV6-3,-,CASSYGGGLSSYEQYF,TGTGCCAGCAGTTACGGAGGCGGGTTGAGCTCCTACGAGCAGTACTTC
TRBJ2-5,-,TRBV7-8,-,CASSPERIGETQYF,TGTGCCAGCAGCCCGGAACGAATTGGAGAGACCCAGTACTTC
TRBJ2-2,-,TRBV30,-,CAWALSAGELFF,TGTGCCTGGGCCCTGTCGGCCGGGGAGCTGTTTTTT
TRBJ2-2,once,TRBV29-1,TRBD2,CSVQRDFPFTGELFF,TGCAGCGTTCAGCGGGACTTCCCTTTTACCGGGGAGCTGTTTTTT
TRBJ1-2,-,TRBV30,-,CAWSWSAGYTF,TGTGCCTGGAGCTGGAGTGCCGGCTACACCTTC
TRBJ2-1,-,TRBV20-1,-,CSASGLRAGEGVF,TGCAGTGCTAGTGGTTTGCGGGCAGGGGAGGGAGTCTTC
TRBJ1-1,-,TRBV6-6,TRBD1,CASSYSGDRVYTEAFF,TGTGCCAGCAGTTACTCGGGAGACAGGGTATATACTGAAGCTTTCTTT
TRBJ2-4,-,TRBV7-8,TRBD2,CASSLSYRAGGLAKNIQYF,TGTGCCAGCAGCTTAAGTTATCGGGCGGGAGGGCTAGCCAAAAACATTCAGTACTTC